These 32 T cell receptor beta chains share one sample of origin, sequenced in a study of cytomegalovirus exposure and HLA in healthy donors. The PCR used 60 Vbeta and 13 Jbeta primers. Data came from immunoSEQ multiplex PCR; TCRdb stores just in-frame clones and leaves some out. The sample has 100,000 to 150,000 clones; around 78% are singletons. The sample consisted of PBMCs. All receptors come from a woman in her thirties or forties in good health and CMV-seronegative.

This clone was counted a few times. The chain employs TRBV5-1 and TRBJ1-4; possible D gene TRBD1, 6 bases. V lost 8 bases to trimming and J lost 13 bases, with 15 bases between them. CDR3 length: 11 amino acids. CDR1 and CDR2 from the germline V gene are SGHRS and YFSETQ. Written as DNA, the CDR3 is TGCGCCAGGGCCCGGGACAAGCCACTGTTTTTT. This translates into CARARDKPLFF.

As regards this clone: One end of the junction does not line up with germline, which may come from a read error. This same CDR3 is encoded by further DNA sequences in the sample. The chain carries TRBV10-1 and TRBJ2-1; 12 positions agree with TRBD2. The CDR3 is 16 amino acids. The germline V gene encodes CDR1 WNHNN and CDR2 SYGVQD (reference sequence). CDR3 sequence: CASSLTSGSSYNEQFF. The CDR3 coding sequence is TGCGCCAGCAGTTTGACTAGCGGGAGCTCCTACAATGAGCAATTCTTC.

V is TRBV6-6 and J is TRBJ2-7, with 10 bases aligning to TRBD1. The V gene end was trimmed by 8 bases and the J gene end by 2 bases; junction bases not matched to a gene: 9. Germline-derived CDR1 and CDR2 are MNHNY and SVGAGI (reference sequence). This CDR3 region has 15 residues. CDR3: CASLIGTGDPYEQYF. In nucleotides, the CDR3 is TGTGCCAGCTTAATCGGGACAGGGGACCCCTACGAGCAGTACTTC.

CDR3 sequence: CASSIGQGNTEAFF. The CDR3 bases are TGTGCCAGCAGTATAGGACAGGGGAACACTGAAGCTTTCTTT. V usage is TRBV27 and J usage is TRBJ1-1; 8 positions agree with TRBD1. Germline V lookup: CDR1 MNHEY, CDR2 SMNVEV (reference sequence). The CDR3 has 14 residues. V shed 5 bases and J 1 base; nucleotides not matched to a gene: 3.

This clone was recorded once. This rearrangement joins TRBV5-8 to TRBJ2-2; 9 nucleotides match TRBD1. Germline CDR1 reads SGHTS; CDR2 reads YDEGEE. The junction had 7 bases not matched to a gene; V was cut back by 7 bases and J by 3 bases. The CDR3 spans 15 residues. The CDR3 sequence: CASRRGQGHTGELFF. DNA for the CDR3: TGTGCCAGCCGCCGGGGACAGGGACACACCGGGGAGCTGTTTTTT.

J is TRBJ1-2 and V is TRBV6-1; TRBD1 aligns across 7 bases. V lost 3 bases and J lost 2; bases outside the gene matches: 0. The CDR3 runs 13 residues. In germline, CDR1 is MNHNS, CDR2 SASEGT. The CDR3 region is CASSETGNYGYTF. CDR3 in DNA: TGTGCCAGCAGTGAGACAGGGAACTATGGCTACACCTTC.

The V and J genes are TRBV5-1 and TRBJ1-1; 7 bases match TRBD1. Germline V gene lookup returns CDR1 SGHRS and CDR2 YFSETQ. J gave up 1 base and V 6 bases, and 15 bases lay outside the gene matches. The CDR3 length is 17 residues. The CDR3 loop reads CASTPSLPGQPNTEAFF. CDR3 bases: TGCGCCAGCACCCCCTCCCTTCCGGGACAGCCGAACACTGAAGCTTTCTTT.

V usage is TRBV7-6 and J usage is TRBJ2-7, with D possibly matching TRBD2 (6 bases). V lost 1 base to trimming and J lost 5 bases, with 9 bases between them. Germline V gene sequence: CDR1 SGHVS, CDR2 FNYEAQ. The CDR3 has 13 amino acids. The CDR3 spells CASSLGLVDEQYF. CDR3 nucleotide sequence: TGTGCCAGCAGCTTAGGACTAGTAGACGAGCAGTACTTC.

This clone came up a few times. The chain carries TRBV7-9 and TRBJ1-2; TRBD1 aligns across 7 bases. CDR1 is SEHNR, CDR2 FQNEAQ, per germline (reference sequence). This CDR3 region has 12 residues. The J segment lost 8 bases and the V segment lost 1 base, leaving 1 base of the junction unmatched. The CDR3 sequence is CASSLGQGGYTF. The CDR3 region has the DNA TGTGCCAGCAGCTTAGGACAGGGAGGCTACACCTTC.

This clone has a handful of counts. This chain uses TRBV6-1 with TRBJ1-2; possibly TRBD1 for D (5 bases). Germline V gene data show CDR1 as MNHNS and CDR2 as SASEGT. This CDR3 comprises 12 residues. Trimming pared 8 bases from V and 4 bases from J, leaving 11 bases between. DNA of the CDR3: TGTGCCAGCTCAGGGCGCCCCTATGGCTACACCTTC. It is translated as CASSGRPYGYTF.

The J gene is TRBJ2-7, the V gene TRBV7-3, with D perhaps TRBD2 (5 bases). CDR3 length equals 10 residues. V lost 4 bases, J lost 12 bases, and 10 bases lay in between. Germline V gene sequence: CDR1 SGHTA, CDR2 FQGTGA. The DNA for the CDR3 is TGTGCCAGCAGCTCCCCCCTAGCGTACTTC. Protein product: CASSSPLAYF.

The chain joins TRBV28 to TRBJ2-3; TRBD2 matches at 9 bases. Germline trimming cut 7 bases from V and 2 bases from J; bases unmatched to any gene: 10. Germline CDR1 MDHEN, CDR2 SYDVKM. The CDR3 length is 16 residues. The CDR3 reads CASTPAASGNTDTQYF. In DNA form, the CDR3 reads TGTGCCAGCACCCCGGCGGCTAGCGGGAACACAGATACGCAGTATTTT.

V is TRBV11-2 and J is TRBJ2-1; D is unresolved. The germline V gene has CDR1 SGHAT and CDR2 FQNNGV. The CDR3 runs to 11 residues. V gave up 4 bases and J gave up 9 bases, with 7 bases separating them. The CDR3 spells CASSSLGEQFF. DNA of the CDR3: TGTGCCAGCAGCTCCCTCGGTGAGCAGTTCTTC.

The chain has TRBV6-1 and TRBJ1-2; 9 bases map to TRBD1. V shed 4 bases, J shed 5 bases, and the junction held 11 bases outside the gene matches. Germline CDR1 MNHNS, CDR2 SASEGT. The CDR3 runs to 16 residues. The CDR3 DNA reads TGTGCCAGCAGTGCGCCGGGACAGGGCGTTTTATATGGCTACACCTTC. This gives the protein CASSAPGQGVLYGYTF.

CDR3 protein: CASSPLGQGNTGELFF. CDR3 sequence (DNA): TGTGCCAGCAGCCCCCTCGGACAGGGGAACACCGGGGAGCTGTTTTTT. This chain links TRBV13 with TRBJ2-2; 8 bases align to TRBD1. CDR3 length: 16 residues. Germline CDR1 PRHDT, CDR2 FYEKMQ (reference sequence). J lost 1 base, V lost 5 bases, and 6 bases had no gene match.

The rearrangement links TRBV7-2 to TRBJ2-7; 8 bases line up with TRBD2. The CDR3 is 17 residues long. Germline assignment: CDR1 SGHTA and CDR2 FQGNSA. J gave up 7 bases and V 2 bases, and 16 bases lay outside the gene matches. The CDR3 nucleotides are TGTGCCAGCAGCTTACGCTCGCTGGGCGGGGGGATGGGAGAGCAGTACTTC. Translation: CASSLRSLGGGMGEQYF.

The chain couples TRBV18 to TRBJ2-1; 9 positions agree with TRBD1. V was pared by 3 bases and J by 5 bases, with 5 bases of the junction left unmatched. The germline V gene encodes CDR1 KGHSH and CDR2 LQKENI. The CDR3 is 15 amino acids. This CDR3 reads CASSPRGQGNNEQFF. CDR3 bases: TGTGCCAGCTCACCCCGGGGACAGGGCAACAATGAGCAGTTCTTC.

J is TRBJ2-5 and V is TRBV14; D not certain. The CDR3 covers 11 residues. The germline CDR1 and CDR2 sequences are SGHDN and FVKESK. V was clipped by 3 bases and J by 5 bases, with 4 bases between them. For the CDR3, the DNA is TGTGCCAGCAGCCATACTGAGACCCAGTACTTC. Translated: CASSHTETQYF.

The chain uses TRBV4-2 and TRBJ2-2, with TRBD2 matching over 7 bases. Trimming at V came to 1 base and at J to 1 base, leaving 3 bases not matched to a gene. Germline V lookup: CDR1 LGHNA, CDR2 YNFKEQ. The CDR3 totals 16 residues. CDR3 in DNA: TGTGCCAGCAGCCAAGTCCTAGCGGAGAACACCGGGGAGCTGTTTTTT. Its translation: CASSQVLAENTGELFF.

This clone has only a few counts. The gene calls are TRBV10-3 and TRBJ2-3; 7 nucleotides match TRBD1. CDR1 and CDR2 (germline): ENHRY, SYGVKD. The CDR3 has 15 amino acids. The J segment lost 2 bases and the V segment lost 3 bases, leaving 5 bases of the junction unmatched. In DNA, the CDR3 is TGTGCCATCAGTGACCTCGACAGGGCCACAGATACGCAGTATTTT. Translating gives CAISDLDRATDTQYF.

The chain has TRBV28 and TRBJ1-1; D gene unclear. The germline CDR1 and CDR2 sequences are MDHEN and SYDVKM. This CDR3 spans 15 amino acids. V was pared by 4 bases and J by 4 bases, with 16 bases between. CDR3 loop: CASSSSGPLGTEAFF. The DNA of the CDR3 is TGTGCCAGCAGTTCCTCAGGTCCCCTGGGCACTGAAGCTTTCTTT.

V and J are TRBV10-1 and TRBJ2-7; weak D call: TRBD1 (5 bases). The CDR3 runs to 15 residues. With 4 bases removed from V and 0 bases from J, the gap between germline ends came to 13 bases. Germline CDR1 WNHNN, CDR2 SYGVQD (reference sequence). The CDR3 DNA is TGCGCCAGCAGTGGTCCAGGGCTGTCCTCCTACGAGCAGTACTTC. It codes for CASSGPGLSSYEQYF.

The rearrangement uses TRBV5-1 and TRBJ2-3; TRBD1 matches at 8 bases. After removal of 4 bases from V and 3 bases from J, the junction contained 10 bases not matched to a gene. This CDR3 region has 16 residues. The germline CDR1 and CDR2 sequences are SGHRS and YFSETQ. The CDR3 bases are TGCGCCAGCAGCACAAAGACAGGGGAGAGGACAGATACGCAGTATTTT. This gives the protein CASSTKTGERTDTQYF. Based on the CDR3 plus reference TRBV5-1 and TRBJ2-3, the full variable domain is KAGVTQTPRYLIKTRGQQVTLSCSPISGHRSVSWYQQTPGQGLQFLFEYFSETQRNKGNFPGRFSGRQFSNSRSEMNVSTLELGDSALYLCASSTKTGERTDTQYFGPGTRLTVL.

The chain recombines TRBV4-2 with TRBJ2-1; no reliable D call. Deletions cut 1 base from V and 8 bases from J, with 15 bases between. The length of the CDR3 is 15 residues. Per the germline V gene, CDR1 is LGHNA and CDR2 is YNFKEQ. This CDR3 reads CASSQAQTFGHEQFF. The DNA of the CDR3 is TGTGCCAGCAGCCAAGCCCAGACTTTTGGTCATGAGCAGTTCTTC.

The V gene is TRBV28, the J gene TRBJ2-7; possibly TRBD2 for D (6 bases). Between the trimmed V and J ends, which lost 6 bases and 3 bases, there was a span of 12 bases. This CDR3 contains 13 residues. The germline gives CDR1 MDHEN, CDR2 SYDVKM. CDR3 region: CASSPLGGYEQYF. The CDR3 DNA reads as TGTGCCAGCAGCCCCTTGGGGGGCTACGAGCAGTACTTC.

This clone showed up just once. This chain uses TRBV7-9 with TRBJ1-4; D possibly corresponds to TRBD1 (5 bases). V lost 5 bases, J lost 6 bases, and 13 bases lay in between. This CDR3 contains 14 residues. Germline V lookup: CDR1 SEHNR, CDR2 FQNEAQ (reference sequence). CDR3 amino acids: CASSGTEGYEKLFF. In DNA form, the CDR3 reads TGTGCCAGCAGCGGAACGGAGGGGTATGAAAAACTGTTTTTT.

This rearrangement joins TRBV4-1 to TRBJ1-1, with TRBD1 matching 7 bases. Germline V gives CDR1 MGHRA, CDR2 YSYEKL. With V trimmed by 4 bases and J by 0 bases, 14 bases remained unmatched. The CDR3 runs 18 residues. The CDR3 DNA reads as TGCGCCAGCAGCCCGTTCCGGGACAGAAACCCTATGAACACTGAAGCTTTCTTT. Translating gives CASSPFRDRNPMNTEAFF.

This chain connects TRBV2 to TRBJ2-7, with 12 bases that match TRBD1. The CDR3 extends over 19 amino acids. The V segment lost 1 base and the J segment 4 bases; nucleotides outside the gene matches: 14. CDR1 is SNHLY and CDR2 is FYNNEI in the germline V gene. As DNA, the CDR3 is TGTGCCAGCAGTGAAGTCCCTTTCGGGACAGGGGGCGCCGGGTACGAGCAGTACTTC. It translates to CASSEVPFGTGGAGYEQYF. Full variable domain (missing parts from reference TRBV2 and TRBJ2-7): EPEVTQTPSHQVTQMGQEVILRCVPISNHLYFYWYRQILGQKVEFLVSFYNNEISEKSEIFDDQFSVERPDGSNFTLKIRSTKLEDSAMYFCASSEVPFGTGGAGYEQYFGPGTRLTVT.

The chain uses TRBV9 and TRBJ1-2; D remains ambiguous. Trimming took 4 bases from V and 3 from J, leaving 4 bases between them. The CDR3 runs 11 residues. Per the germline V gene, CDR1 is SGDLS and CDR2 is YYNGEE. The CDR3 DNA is TGTGCCAGCAGCCCCGACTATGGCTACACCTTC. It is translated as CASSPDYGYTF.

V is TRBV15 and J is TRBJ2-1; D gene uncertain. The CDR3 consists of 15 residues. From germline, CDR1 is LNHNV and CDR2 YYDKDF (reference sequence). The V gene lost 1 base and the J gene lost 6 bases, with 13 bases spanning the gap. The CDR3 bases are TGTGCCACCAGCAGAGGTGACTCATGGGTCAATGAGCAGTTCTTC. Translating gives CATSRGDSWVNEQFF.

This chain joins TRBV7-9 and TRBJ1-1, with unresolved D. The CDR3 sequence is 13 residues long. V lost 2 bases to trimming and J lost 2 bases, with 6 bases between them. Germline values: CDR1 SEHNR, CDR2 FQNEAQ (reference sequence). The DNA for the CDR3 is TGTGCCAGCAGCTTATGGCTTAACACTGAAGCTTTCTTT. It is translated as CASSLWLNTEAFF.

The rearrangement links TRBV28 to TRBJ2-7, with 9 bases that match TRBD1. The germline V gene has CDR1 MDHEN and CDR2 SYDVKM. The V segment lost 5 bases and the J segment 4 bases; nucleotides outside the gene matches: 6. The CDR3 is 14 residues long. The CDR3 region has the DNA TGTGCCAGCAGTACGACAGGGGGGGGTTACGAGCAGTACTTC. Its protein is CASSTTGGGYEQYF.